This T cell receptor (beta chain) was captured in a study of shared clonotypes between healthy human individuals. Study information: The cohort comprised a couple of women and a few men. Their ages spanned 18 to 49 years. Findings and limits, study-wide: Despite large depth, rarefaction showed incomplete sorted-subset sequencing. Exclusively blood specimens were collected; tissue repertoires likely differ.

Here immunoSEQ multiplex PCR was the method, and the copy in TCRdb shows in-frame clones only, minus some. This sample has a few hundred thousand clones; over 95% occur once, and the top ten carry 0.085% to 0.11%. Naive CD8 cells were CD45RO-negative, positively selected for CCR7, excluding terminally differentiated effector memory CD45RA+ cells. This clone occurred once. The antigen remains unidentified. Looked up from germline, CDR1 is MNHEY and CDR2 is SMNVEV (reference sequence). Trimming removed 2 bases from V and 7 bases from J, with 12 bases in between. The length of the CDR3 is 13 residues. Specimen: naive CD8+ T cells sorted from blood. The source of this sequence is a woman in her twenties or thirties in good health. This chain joins TRBV27 and TRBJ2-7; D gene uncertain. The CDR3 spells CASSLGPRSEQYF. In nucleotides, the CDR3 is TGTGCCAGCAGTTTAGGGCCCAGATCTGAGCAGTACTTC.